Presented here are 23 T cell receptor beta chains from one specimen sequenced in a study of identical twins' blood T cells. TCRdb re-called the 5' RACE reads with MiXCR, one entry per CDR3 protein. The repertoire includes 350,000 to 450,000 distinct CDR3 sequences, under 30% of them detected once, and around 5.6% sits in the top ten. The sequencing input was PBMCs. These receptors originate from a woman aged 18-50 years in good health.

CDR3 protein: CASSIPTANEQFF. In DNA, the CDR3 is TGTGCCAGTAGTATCCCGACGGCTAATGAGCAGTTCTTC. The chain combines TRBV19 with TRBJ2-1, with unresolved D. CDR3 size: 13 residues. Trimming took 3 bases from V and 7 from J, leaving 10 bases between them. Germline V gene data show CDR1 as LNHDA and CDR2 as SQIVND (reference sequence).

This clonotype was detected a few times. This chain links TRBV10-3 with TRBJ2-1; maybe TRBD1 (8 bases). Per germline, CDR1 ENHRY and CDR2 SYGVKD. The CDR3 has 16 amino acids. V was cut by 4 bases and J by 0 bases, with 13 bases left in between. The chain's CDR3 is CAISGQGRASYNEQFF. The CDR3 DNA sequence: TGTGCCATCAGTGGACAGGGGAGGGCCTCCTACAATGAGCAGTTCTTC.

This clonotype appeared a few times. The genes are TRBV7-9 and TRBJ1-2; D is possibly TRBD1 (6 bases). The CDR3 consists of 12 residues. In germline, CDR1 is SEHNR, CDR2 FQNEAQ (reference sequence). V was clipped by 3 bases and J by 8 bases, with 10 bases between them. CDR3 residues: CASSFTGIGYTF. CDR3 DNA: TGTGCCAGCAGCTTCACAGGGATAGGCTACACCTTC. Full variable domain (outside the CDR3, taken from reference TRBV7-9 and TRBJ1-2): DTGVSQNPRHKITKRGQNVTFRCDPISEHNRLYWYRQTLGQGPEFLTYFQNEAQLEKSRLLSDRFSAERPKGSFSTLEIQRTEQGDSAMYLCASSFTGIGYTFGSGTRLTVV.

This clonotype was picked up a small number of times. The chain uses TRBV19 and TRBJ1-5; a weak D match, TRBD1 (6 bases). The V and J ends lost 10 bases and 4 bases respectively, with 14 bases between them. The CDR3 runs 13 residues. The germline CDR1 and CDR2 sequences are LNHDA and SQIVND (reference sequence). CDR3 residues: CATALTGNQPQHF. The DNA for the CDR3 is TGTGCCACCGCACTGACAGGTAATCAGCCCCAGCATTTT. The whole variable domain, remainder taken from reference TRBV19 and TRBJ1-5, is DGGITQSPKYLFRKEGQNVTLSCEQNLNHDAMYWYRQDPGQGLRLIYYSQIVNDFQKGDIAEGYSVSREKKESFPLTVTSAQKNPTAFYLCATALTGNQPQHFGDGTRLSIL.

This clonotype was found many times. The rearrangement joins TRBV19 to TRBJ1-3; D not resolved. Germline V gives CDR1 LNHDA, CDR2 SQIVND (reference sequence). V was clipped by 4 bases and J by 2 bases, with 9 bases between them. The CDR3 runs to 14 residues. The CDR3 DNA sequence: TGTGCCAGTAGTAGGCGGATTACTGGAAACACCATATATTTT. Its translation is CASSRRITGNTIYF.

J is TRBJ2-1 and V is TRBV6-1; D remains unclear. With 2 bases removed from V and 6 bases from J, the gap between germline ends came to 8 bases. This CDR3 has 13 amino acids. Germline lookup yields CDR1 MNHNS and CDR2 SASEGT. The CDR3: CASSELVGNEQFF. The CDR3 DNA reads as TGTGCCAGCAGTGAACTAGTAGGCAATGAGCAGTTCTTC.

This clonotype was detected ten times or more. For the CDR3, the DNA is TGCAGTGCTAGAGTGGATGGGGACAGGTATCTCTCCTACGAGCAGTACTTC. Encoded protein: CSARVDGDRYLSYEQYF. The chain combines TRBV20-1 with TRBJ2-7; 8 nucleotides line up with TRBD1. Germline V gene sequence: CDR1 DFQATT, CDR2 SNEGSKA (reference sequence). The CDR3 contains 17 residues. Losses at the gene ends were 1 base for V and 0 bases for J; bases not matched to a gene: 11.

The chain links TRBV2 to TRBJ1-1, with D possibly matching TRBD1 (5 bases). The germline V gene has CDR1 SNHLY and CDR2 FYNNEI. The CDR3 sequence is 14 residues long. The V end was cut by 4 bases, the J end by 5 bases, with 14 bases between. CDR3 region: CASSVGRVGTEAFF. CDR3 coding DNA: TGTGCCAGCAGTGTTGGCAGGGTGGGAACTGAAGCTTTCTTT.

The chain is built from TRBV25-1 and TRBJ1-2; 7 bases fit TRBD1. The CDR3 loop spans 14 amino acids. Germline trimming cut 1 base from V and 5 bases from J; bases unmatched to any gene: 4. The V gene's germline CDR1 is MGHDK and CDR2 SYGVNS. CDR3 protein: CASSEFGTAYGYTF. As DNA, the CDR3 is TGTGCCAGCAGTGAATTTGGGACAGCTTATGGCTACACCTTC.

This clonotype has only a few counts. V and J are TRBV20-1 and TRBJ2-5; no clear D. Germline-derived CDR1 and CDR2 are DFQATT and SNEGSKA (reference sequence). This CDR3 contains 12 residues. Trimming pared 7 bases from V and 4 bases from J, leaving 13 bases between. CDR3 nucleotide sequence: TGCAGTGTGGGCTTGGGAAGAGAGACCCAGTACTTC. This translates into CSVGLGRETQYF.

This clonotype was recorded a few times. The chain is built from TRBV29-1 and TRBJ1-3; TRBD1 matches 8 bases. Looked up from germline, CDR1 is SQVTM and CDR2 is ANQGSEA. The CDR3 sequence is 14 residues long. V gave up 6 bases and J gave up 2 bases; unmatched junction bases: 6. CDR3 sequence: CSVGTGQPGNTIYF. DNA of the CDR3: TGCAGCGTGGGGACAGGTCAGCCTGGAAACACCATATATTTT.

The DNA of the CDR3 is TGTGCCAGCAGTTTTAGGCTAGCGGGAGGCGGGGAGCTGTTTTTT. This encodes CASSFRLAGGGELFF. The chain recombines TRBV12-3 or TRBV12-4 with TRBJ2-2, with 11 bases matching TRBD2. This CDR3 has 15 residues. After removal of 3 bases from V and 7 bases from J, the junction contained 4 bases not matched to a gene.

The V gene is TRBV5-5, the J gene TRBJ1-4, with unresolved D. Germline CDR1 and CDR2: SGHKS and YYEKEE (reference sequence). CDR3 size: 13 residues. Trimming took 4 bases from V and 8 from J, leaving 12 bases between them. In DNA form, the CDR3 reads TGTGCCAGCAGCCCTGCTCCGGGCGAAAAACTGTTTTTT. It codes for CASSPAPGEKLFF.

As concerns this clonotype: At one boundary the junction diverges from the germline segment, which might be a read error. The chain is built from TRBV6-2 or TRBV6-3 and TRBJ2-2; no clear D gene. The germline gives CDR1 MNHEY, CDR2 SVGEGT. CDR3 size: 14 residues. CDR3 amino acids: CACSQNTQTGELFF. CDR3 coding DNA: TGTGCCTGCAGTCAAAATACCCAGACCGGGGAGCTGTTTTTT.

The CDR3 region has the DNA TGTGCCAGCAGTGAAAGCGGACGGCACTCTGGAAACACCATATATTTT. Translating it yields CASSESGRHSGNTIYF. This rearrangement joins TRBV2 to TRBJ1-3; D gene unclear. The germline V gene has CDR1 SNHLY and CDR2 FYNNEI. V lost 2 bases, J lost 0 bases, and 11 bases lay in between. This CDR3 region has 16 residues.

The chain is built from TRBV7-2 and TRBJ2-1; D is ambiguous. The CDR3 extends over 15 amino acids. Germline V gives CDR1 SGHTA, CDR2 FQGNSA. Trimming removed 6 bases at V and 2 bases at J, with 14 bases between. CDR3 protein: CASSQRFSAYNEQFF. CDR3 nucleotide sequence: TGTGCCAGCAGTCAACGTTTCTCCGCCTACAATGAGCAGTTCTTC. The entire variable domain, with the rest obtained from reference TRBV7-2 and TRBJ2-1, is as follows: GAGVSQSPSNKVTEKGKDVELRCDPISGHTALYWYRQSLGQGLEFLIYFQGNSAPDKSGLPSDRFSAERTGGSVSTLTIQRTQQEDSAVYLCASSQRFSAYNEQFFGPGTRLTVL.

This clonotype showed up just a few times. J is TRBJ1-5 and V is TRBV19; TRBD1 matches at 7 bases. This CDR3 has 15 amino acids. V trimming: 6 bases; J trimming: 3 bases; junction bases outside the gene matches: 8. Germline loops: CDR1 LNHDA, CDR2 SQIVND (reference sequence). The chain's CDR3 is CASRNRDSINQPQHF. The CDR3 bases are TGTGCCAGTAGAAACCGGGACAGTATCAATCAGCCCCAGCATTTT.

Concerning this clonotype: This may be a read error, as it is one base from a much larger clone. J is TRBJ2-5 and V is TRBV9; maybe TRBD1 (6 bases). The CDR3 totals 14 residues. Germline V gives CDR1 SGDLS, CDR2 YYNGEE. CDR3 nucleotide sequence: TGTGCCGGCAGCCCTGGACAGACTCAAGAGACCCAGTACTTC. Its protein is CAGSPGQTQETQYF.

This rearrangement joins TRBV20-1 to TRBJ2-3, with unresolved D. The CDR3 has 12 amino acids. Trimming took 3 bases from V and 3 from J, leaving 7 bases between them. Germline-derived CDR1 and CDR2 are DFQATT and SNEGSKA (reference sequence). The CDR3 DNA reads as TGCAGTGCTAGTCCCAGGACAGATACGCAGTATTTT. Translation: CSASPRTDTQYF.

This clonotype was counted once. The J gene is TRBJ2-3, the V gene TRBV9; 10 bases map to TRBD2. This CDR3 has 18 amino acids. V lost 2 bases to trimming and J lost 2 bases; unmatched junction nucleotides: 11. Per the germline V gene, CDR1 is SGDLS and CDR2 is YYNGEE. The CDR3 spells CASSVGELAGTVTDTQYF. CDR3 bases: TGTGCCAGCAGCGTTGGGGAACTAGCGGGGACCGTCACAGATACGCAGTATTTT. The full variable domain, in which reference TRBV9 and TRBJ2-3 provide the parts outside the CDR3, is DSGVTQTPKHLITATGQRVTLRCSPRSGDLSVYWYQQSLDQGLQFLIQYYNGEERAKGNILERFSAQQFPDLHSELNLSSLELGDSALYFCASSVGELAGTVTDTQYFGPGTRLTVL.

About this clonotype: The conserved phenylalanine or tryptophan is not found at the CDR3 terminus, so this likely reflects a read error. The chain joins TRBV20-1 to TRBJ2-3; perhaps TRBD2 as D (5 bases). From germline, CDR1 is DFQATT and CDR2 SNEGSKA (reference sequence). The length of the CDR3 is 16 residues. The germline V and J ends were trimmed by 0 bases and 0 bases, with 13 bases remaining between them. CDR3 sequence: CSARDRTDSSTDTQYC. The CDR3 nucleotides are TGCAGTGCTAGAGATAGAACGGACTCTAGCACAGATACGCAGTATTGT.

This clonotype has just a few counts. V is TRBV6-2 or TRBV6-3 and J is TRBJ2-7; 7 positions match TRBD1. CDR1 is MNHEY, CDR2 SVGEGT, per germline. V was clipped by 6 bases and J by 5 bases; unmatched bases: 7. The CDR3 is 13 residues long. CDR3 sequence: CASRYRGGDEQYF. The CDR3 region has the DNA TGTGCCAGCAGGTACAGGGGTGGGGACGAGCAGTACTTC.

This clonotype has a handful of counts. The chain employs TRBV7-9 and TRBJ2-7; 7 bases map to TRBD1. Germline values: CDR1 SEHNR, CDR2 FQNEAQ (reference sequence). The trim removed 4 bases at V and 5 bases at J, leaving 8 bases unmatched. The length of the CDR3 is 14 residues. As DNA, the CDR3 is TGTGCCAGCAGCTCCGACAGGGTTTTTGACGAGCAGTACTTC. Amino acid sequence: CASSSDRVFDEQYF.